This T cell receptor beta chain is from a study of glioma-infiltrating T cells. The CDR3 is made up of 12 amino acids. Germline V gene lookup returns CDR1 DFQATT and CDR2 SNEGSKA (reference sequence). Points from the study as a whole: A blood CDR3 motif signature was depleted in highly divergent patients. Gliomas, especially low-grade, showed above-expected tissue-blood divergence; non-neoplastic patients showed below.

In regard to this clonotype: The antigen remains unidentified. A read error may produce the germline difference seen at one junction end.

The iRepertoire nested amplicon-rescue multiplex PCR amplified TCR alpha and beta CDR3s from RNA. From the multiplex PCR reads, TCRdb called clonotypes with MiXCR, one entry per CDR3 protein. The sample includes about 380,000 distinct CDR3 sequences, roughly two fifths seen only once; the top ten take around 11%. The sequenced sample was glioma tissue, nonneoplastic brain tissue, or PBMCs (not recorded which). The source is a human donor with low-grade glioma or glioblastoma, undergoing nonglioma brain surgery, or in good health (not recorded which). The gene calls are TRBV20-1 and TRBJ2-2; D is unclear. As DNA, the CDR3 is TGCGGTGCAACTCCTGGTACCGGGGAGCTGTTTTTT. The encoded protein is CGATPGTGELFF.